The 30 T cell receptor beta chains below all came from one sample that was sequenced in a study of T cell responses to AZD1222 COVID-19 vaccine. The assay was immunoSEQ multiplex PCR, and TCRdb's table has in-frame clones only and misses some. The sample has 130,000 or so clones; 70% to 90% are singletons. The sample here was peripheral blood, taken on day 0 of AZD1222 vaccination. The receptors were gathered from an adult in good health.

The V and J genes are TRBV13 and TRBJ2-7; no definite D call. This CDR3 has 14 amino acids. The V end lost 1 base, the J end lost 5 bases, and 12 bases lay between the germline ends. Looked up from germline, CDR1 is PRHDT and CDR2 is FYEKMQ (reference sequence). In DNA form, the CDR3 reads TGTGCCAGCAGCTTAGAGGCGGTATCCCACGAGCAGTACTTC. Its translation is CASSLEAVSHEQYF. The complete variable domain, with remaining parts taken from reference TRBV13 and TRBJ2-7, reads AAGVIQSPRHLIKEKRETATLKCYPIPRHDTVYWYQQGPGQDPQFLISFYEKMQSDKGSIPDRFSAQQFSDYHSELNMSSLELGDSALYFCASSLEAVSHEQYFGPGTRLTVT.

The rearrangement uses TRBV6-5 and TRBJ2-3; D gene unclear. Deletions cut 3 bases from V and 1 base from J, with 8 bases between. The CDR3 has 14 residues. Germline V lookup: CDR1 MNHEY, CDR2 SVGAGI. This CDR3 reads CASSYRPRTDTQYF. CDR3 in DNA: TGTGCCAGCAGTTATAGACCTCGCACAGATACGCAGTATTTT.

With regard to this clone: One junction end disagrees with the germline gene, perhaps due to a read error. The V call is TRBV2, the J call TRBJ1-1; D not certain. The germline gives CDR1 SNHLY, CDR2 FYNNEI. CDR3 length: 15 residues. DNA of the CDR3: TGTGCCACCCAAAGACAAAGGGTAATGAATACTGAAGCTTTCTTT. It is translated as CATQRQRVMNTEAFF.

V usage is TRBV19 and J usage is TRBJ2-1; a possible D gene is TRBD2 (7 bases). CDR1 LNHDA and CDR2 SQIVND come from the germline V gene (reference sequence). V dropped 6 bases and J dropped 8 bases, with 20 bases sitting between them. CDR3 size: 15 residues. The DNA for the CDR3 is TGTGCCAGTAGGCTGAGACAAGGGGGGGCGGATGAGCAGTTCTTC. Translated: CASRLRQGGADEQFF.

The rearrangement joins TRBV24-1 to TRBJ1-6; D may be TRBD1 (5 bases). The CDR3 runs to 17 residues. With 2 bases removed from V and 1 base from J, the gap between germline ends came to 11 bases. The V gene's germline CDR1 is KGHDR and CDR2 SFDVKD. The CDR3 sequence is CATSDSVRDSYNSPLHF. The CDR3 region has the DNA TGTGCCACCAGTGATTCCGTCAGGGATTCCTATAATTCACCCCTCCACTTT.

The chain's CDR3 is CASSLDGGGRSEKLFF. The CDR3 bases are TGTGCCAGCAGCTTGGACGGGGGGGGGCGTTCTGAAAAACTGTTTTTT. The gene calls are TRBV5-4 and TRBJ1-4; tentatively, D is TRBD1 (6 bases). The germline V gene has CDR1 SGHNT and CDR2 YYREEE (reference sequence). The CDR3 contains 16 residues. V lost 0 bases to trimming and J lost 7 bases, with 16 bases between them.

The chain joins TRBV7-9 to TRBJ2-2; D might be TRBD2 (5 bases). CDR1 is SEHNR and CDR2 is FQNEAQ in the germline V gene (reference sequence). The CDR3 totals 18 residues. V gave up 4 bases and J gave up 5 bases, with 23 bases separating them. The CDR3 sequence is CASSSGAPGRGKTGELFF. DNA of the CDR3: TGTGCCAGCAGCTCGGGCGCTCCTGGACGGGGAAAAACCGGGGAGCTGTTTTTT.

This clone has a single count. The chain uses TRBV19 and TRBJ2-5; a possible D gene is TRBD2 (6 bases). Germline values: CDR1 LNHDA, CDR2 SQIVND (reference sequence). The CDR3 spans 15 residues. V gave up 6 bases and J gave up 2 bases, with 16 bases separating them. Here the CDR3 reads CASSPFWGEQETQYF. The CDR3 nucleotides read TGTGCCAGTAGCCCCTTTTGGGGGGAGCAAGAGACCCAGTACTTC.

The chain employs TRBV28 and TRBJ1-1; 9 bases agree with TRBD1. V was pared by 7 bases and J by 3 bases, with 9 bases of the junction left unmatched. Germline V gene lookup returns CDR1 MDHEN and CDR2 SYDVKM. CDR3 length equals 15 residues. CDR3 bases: TGTGCCAGCACTTCCGGGACAGGGCCCTACACTGAAGCTTTCTTT. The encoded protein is CASTSGTGPYTEAFF.

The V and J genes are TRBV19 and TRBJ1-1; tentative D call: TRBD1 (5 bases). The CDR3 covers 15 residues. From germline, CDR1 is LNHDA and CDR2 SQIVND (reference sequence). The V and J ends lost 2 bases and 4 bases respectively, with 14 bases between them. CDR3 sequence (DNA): TGTGCCAGTAGTATACCGGCAGGGCTGGGCACTGAAGCTTTCTTT. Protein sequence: CASSIPAGLGTEAFF. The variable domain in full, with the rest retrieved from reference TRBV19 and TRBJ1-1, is DGGITQSPKYLFRKEGQNVTLSCEQNLNHDAMYWYRQDPGQGLRLIYYSQIVNDFQKGDIAEGYSVSREKKESFPLTVTSAQKNPTAFYLCASSIPAGLGTEAFFGQGTRLTVV.

The CDR3 spells CASSRPQESSYEQYF. CDR3 in DNA: TGTGCCAGCAGCCGTCCGCAGGAAAGCTCCTACGAGCAGTACTTC. V usage is TRBV5-4 and J usage is TRBJ2-7; no definite D call. The CDR3 loop spans 15 amino acids. V was pared by 4 bases and J by 0 bases, with 14 bases between. The germline gives CDR1 SGHNT, CDR2 YYREEE (reference sequence).

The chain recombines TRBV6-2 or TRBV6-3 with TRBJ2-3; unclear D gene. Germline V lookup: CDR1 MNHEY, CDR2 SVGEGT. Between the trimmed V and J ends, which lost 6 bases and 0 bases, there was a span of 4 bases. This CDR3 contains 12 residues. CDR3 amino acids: CASSGSTDTQYF. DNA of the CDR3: TGTGCCAGCAGCGGAAGCACAGATACGCAGTATTTT.

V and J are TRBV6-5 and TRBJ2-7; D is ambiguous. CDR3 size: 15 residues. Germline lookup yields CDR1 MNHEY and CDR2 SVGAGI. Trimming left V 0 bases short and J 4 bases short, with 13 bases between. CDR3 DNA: TGTGCCAGCAGTTACTCAGTCACCCCGAGTTACGAGCAGTACTTC. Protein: CASSYSVTPSYEQYF.

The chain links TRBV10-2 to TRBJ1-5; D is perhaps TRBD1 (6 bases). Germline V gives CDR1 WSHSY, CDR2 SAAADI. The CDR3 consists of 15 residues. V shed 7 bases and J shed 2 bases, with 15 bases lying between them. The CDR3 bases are TGCGCCAGCACCAAGGAAAGGGGGGGCAATCAGCCCCAGCATTTT. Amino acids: CASTKERGGNQPQHF.

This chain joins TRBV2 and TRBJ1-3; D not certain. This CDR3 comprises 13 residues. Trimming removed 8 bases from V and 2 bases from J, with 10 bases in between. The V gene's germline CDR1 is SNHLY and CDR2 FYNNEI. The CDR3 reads CASGGVPGNTIYF. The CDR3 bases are TGTGCCAGCGGAGGAGTCCCTGGAAACACCATATATTTT.

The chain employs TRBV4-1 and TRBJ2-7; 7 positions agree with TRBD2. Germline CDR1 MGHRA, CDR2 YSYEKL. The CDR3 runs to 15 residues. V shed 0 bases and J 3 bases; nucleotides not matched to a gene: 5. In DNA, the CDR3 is TGCGCCAGCAGCCAAGAGAGCGGGACTGACTACGAGCAGTACTTC. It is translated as CASSQESGTDYEQYF.

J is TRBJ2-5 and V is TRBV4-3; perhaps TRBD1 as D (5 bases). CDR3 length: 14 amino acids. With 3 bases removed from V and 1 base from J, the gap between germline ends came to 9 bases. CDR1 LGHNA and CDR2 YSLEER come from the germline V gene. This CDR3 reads CASSQTAIQETQYF. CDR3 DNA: TGCGCCAGCAGCCAGACAGCGATCCAAGAGACCCAGTACTTC.

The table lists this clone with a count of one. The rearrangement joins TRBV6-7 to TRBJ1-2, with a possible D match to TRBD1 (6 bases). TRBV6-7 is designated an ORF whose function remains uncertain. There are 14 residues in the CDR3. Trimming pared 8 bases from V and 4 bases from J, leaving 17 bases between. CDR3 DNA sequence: TGTGCCAGCCCCCGGACAGCAGAGCCCTATGGCTACACCTTC. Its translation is CASPRTAEPYGYTF.

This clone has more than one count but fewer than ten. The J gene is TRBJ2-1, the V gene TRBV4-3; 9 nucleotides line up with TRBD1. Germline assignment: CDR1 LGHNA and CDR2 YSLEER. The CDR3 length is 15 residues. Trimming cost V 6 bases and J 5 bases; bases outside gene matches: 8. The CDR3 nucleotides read TGCGCCAGCAGTAAAGGACAGGGGCGAAACAATGAGCAGTTCTTC. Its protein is CASSKGQGRNNEQFF.

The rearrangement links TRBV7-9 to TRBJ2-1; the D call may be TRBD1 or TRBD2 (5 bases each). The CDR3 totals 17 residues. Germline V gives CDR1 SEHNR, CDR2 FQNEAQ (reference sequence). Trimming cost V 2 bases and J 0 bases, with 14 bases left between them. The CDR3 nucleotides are TGTGCCAGCAGCTTAAAGGGACCCACCCTCTCCTACAATGAGCAGTTCTTC. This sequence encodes CASSLKGPTLSYNEQFF. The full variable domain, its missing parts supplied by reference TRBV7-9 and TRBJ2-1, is DTGVSQNPRHKITKRGQNVTFRCDPISEHNRLYWYRQTLGQGPEFLTYFQNEAQLEKSRLLSDRFSAERPKGSFSTLEIQRTEQGDSAMYLCASSLKGPTLSYNEQFFGPGTRLTVL.

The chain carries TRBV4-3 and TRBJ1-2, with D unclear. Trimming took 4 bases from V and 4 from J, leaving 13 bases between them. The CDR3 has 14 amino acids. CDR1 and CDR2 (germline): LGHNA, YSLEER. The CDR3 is CASSPGFGTYGYTF. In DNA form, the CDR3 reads TGCGCCAGCAGCCCCGGGTTTGGTACCTATGGCTACACCTTC.

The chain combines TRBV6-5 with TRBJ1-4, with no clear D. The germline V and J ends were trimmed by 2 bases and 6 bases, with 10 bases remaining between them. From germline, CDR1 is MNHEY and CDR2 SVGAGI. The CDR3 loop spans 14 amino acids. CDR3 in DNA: TGTGCCAGCAGTTACGACGGGATGGATGAAAAACTGTTTTTT. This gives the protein CASSYDGMDEKLFF.

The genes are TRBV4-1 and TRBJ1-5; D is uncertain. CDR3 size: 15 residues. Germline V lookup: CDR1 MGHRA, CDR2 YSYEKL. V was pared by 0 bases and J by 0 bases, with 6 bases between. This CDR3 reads CASSQDPSSNQPQHF. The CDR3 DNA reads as TGCGCCAGCAGCCAAGATCCCAGTAGCAATCAGCCCCAGCATTTT.

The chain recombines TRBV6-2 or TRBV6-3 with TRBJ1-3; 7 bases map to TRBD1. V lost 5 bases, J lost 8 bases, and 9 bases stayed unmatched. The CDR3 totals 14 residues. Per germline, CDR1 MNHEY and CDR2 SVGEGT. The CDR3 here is CASSRTGIWDTIYF. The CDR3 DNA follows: TGTGCCAGCAGTCGGACAGGAATCTGGGACACCATATATTTT.

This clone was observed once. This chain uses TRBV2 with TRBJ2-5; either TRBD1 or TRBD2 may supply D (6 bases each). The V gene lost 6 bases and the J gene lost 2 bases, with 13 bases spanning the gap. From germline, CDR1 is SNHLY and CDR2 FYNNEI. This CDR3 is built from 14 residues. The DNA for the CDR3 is TGTGCCAGCAGGTTCCGGGGGCGGCAAGAGACCCAGTACTTC. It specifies CASRFRGRQETQYF.

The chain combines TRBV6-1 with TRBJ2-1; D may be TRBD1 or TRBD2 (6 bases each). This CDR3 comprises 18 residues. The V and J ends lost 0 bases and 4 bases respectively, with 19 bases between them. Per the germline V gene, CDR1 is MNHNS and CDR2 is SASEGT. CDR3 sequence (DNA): TGTGCCAGCAGTGAAGCTGGGGGGCCGGGGACCTTATACAATGAGCAGTTCTTC. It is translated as CASSEAGGPGTLYNEQFF.

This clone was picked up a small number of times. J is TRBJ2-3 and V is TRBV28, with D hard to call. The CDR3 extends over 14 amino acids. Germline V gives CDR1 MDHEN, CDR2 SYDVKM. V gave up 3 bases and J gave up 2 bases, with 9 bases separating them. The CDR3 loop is CASSFLANTDTQYF. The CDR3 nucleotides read TGTGCCAGCAGTTTTCTTGCTAACACAGATACGCAGTATTTT.

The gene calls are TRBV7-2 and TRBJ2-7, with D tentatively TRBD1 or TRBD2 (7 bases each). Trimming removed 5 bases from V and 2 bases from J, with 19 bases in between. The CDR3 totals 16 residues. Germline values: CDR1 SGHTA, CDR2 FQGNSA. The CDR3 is CASSVMGGTVPYEQYF. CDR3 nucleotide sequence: TGTGCCAGCAGCGTAATGGGGGGGACAGTACCCTACGAGCAGTACTTC.

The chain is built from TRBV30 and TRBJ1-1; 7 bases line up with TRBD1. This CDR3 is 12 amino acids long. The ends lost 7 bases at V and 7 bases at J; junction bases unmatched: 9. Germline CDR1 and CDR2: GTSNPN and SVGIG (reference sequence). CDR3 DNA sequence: TGTGCCTCACAGGGGTCGCCAGGTGAAGCTTTCTTT. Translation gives CASQGSPGEAFF.

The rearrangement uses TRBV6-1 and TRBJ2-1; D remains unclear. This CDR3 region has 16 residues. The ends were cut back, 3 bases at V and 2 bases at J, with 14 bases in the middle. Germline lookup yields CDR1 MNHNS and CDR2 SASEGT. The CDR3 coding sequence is TGTGCCAGCAGTGATGCTCCTTTGCGGACCTACAATGAGCAGTTCTTC. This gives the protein CASSDAPLRTYNEQFF.